Each of the 30 T cell receptor beta chains below was sequenced from the same sample in a study of vaccination effects on CD4 cells after COVID-19. These receptors' targets are unknown. Expansion of antigen-specific CD4+ T cells with viral peptide pools was carried out by the ViraFEST assay before sequencing. It was after more than 8 days of culture that CD4+ T cells were isolated. All study participants received two doses of BNT162b2 or mRNA-1273 vaccine. Some clones are missing from TCRdb's copy, which holds only in-frame ones; the method was immunoSEQ multiplex PCR. The sample contains roughly 63,000 clones, roughly 78% of which appear only once. Sequencing was performed on CD4+ T cells from PBMCs cultured with HCoV-OC43 spike peptides, taken after COVID-19 vaccination. Subset meaning: HCoV-OC43 spike overlapping peptide pool stimulation. The receptors derive from a human donor who received a COVID-19 vaccine.

V usage is TRBV18 and J usage is TRBJ2-3; D unclear. Looked up from germline, CDR1 is KGHSH and CDR2 is LQKENI. Trimming cost V 4 bases and J 2 bases, with 1 base left between them. This CDR3 spans 11 amino acids. CDR3 sequence: CASSLTDTQYF. The CDR3 coding sequence is TGTGCCAGCTCACTCACAGATACGCAGTATTTT.

The sample holds one count of this clone. The chain couples TRBV6-5 to TRBJ2-7, with 7 nucleotides matching TRBD1. V was pared by 4 bases and J by 5 bases, with 2 bases of the junction left unmatched. The CDR3 totals 12 residues. The germline V gene encodes CDR1 MNHEY and CDR2 SVGAGI. The CDR3 protein is CASSWDRDEQYV. CDR3 bases: TGTGCCAGCAGTTGGGACAGAGACGAGCAGTACGTC.

The chain uses TRBV5-1 and TRBJ2-5, with 7 bases that match TRBD1. After removal of 5 bases from V and 1 base from J, the junction contained 8 bases not matched to a gene. Germline CDR1 is SGHRS and CDR2 is YFSETQ. This CDR3 contains 15 residues. CDR3 in DNA: TGCGCCAGCAGGCGCGGTACAGGGGTCCAAGAGACCCAGTACTTC. Translating it yields CASRRGTGVQETQYF.

This clone was counted once. The V call is TRBV15, the J call TRBJ1-2, with 11 bases matching TRBD1. V lost 0 bases, J lost 6 bases, and 9 bases stayed unmatched. The CDR3 loop spans 17 amino acids. Germline values: CDR1 LNHNV, CDR2 YYDKDF (reference sequence). The CDR3 loop reads CATSRDLGDRGGHGYTF. The CDR3, as DNA: TGTGCCACCAGCAGAGATCTCGGGGACAGGGGGGGACATGGCTACACCTTC. Full variable domain (rest looked up from reference TRBV15 and TRBJ1-2): DAMVIQNPRYQVTQFGKPVTLSCSQTLNHNVMYWYQQKSSQAPKLLFHYYDKDFNNEADTPDNFQSRRPNTSFCFLDIRSPGLGDTAMYLCATSRDLGDRGGHGYTFGSGTRLTVV.

This clone was detected only once. The rearrangement joins TRBV9 to TRBJ2-3; 8 bases map to TRBD2. The J segment lost 0 bases and the V segment lost 2 bases, leaving 8 bases of the junction unmatched. Germline V gene lookup returns CDR1 SGDLS and CDR2 YYNGEE. This CDR3 spans 17 amino acids. The CDR3, as DNA: TGTGCCAGCAGCGTTACGGCGGGGGGCAGGAGCACAGATACGCAGTATTTT. This sequence encodes CASSVTAGGRSTDTQYF.

The chain joins TRBV5-1 to TRBJ2-3; TRBD1 matches 9 bases. Germline V gene sequence: CDR1 SGHRS, CDR2 YFSETQ. With V trimmed by 4 bases and J by 2 bases, 5 bases remained unmatched. CDR3 size: 15 residues. CDR3 amino acids: CASSSRQGDTDTQYF. CDR3 in DNA: TGCGCCAGCAGCAGCAGACAGGGGGACACAGATACGCAGTATTTT.

The chain combines TRBV9 with TRBJ1-5; unclear D gene. Trimming took 2 bases from V and 7 from J, leaving 10 bases between them. Germline V gene data show CDR1 as SGDLS and CDR2 as YYNGEE. The CDR3 spans 13 residues. The CDR3 is CASSVGEMQPQHF. The CDR3 bases are TGTGCCAGCAGCGTCGGGGAGATGCAGCCCCAGCATTTT.

The rearrangement links TRBV6-5 to TRBJ1-3; 11 bases line up with TRBD1. The CDR3 loop spans 15 amino acids. Germline lookup yields CDR1 MNHEY and CDR2 SVGAGI. The ends lost 8 bases at V and 5 bases at J; junction bases unmatched: 8. The CDR3 sequence is CASLDRGPPRNTIYF. CDR3 DNA: TGTGCCAGCTTGGACAGGGGGCCCCCCAGAAACACCATATATTTT.

The V call is TRBV6-5, the J call TRBJ1-4; 9 bases are a match to TRBD1. The CDR3 consists of 13 residues. Unmatched junction bases numbered 4, after V lost 9 bases and J lost 5 bases. In germline, CDR1 is MNHEY, CDR2 SVGAGI. The CDR3 nucleotides are TGTGCCAGTAGAGGGACAGGGAATGAAAAACTGTTTTTT. Translated, it gives CASRGTGNEKLFF.

The chain joins TRBV18 to TRBJ1-4, with 7 bases lining up with TRBD1. This CDR3 region has 13 residues. The germline V gene encodes CDR1 KGHSH and CDR2 LQKENI. V dropped 9 bases and J dropped 5; count of bases not matched to a gene: 6. This CDR3 is CASKQGLNEKLFF. CDR3 DNA: TGTGCCAGTAAACAGGGGCTAAATGAAAAACTGTTTTTT.

The chain recombines TRBV5-4 with TRBJ1-2; unclear D gene. The CDR3 sequence is 13 residues long. CDR1 is SGHNT, CDR2 YYREEE, per germline (reference sequence). V was shortened by 0 bases and J by 4 bases, with 7 bases between the two germline ends. The CDR3 region has the DNA TGTGCCAGCAGCTTGGATCGGGGCTATGGCTACACCTTC. Protein product: CASSLDRGYGYTF.

The J gene is TRBJ2-2, the V gene TRBV24-1; D is unresolved. Trimming took off 4 bases at V and 1 base at J, with 6 bases between the two ends. Germline CDR1 KGHDR, CDR2 SFDVKD. The CDR3 consists of 14 residues. CDR3 amino acids: CATSEPRNTGELFF. CDR3 nucleotides: TGTGCCACCAGTGAGCCTCGGAACACCGGGGAGCTGTTTTTT.

The count of this clone is one. The chain uses TRBV7-2 and TRBJ1-2; no definite D call. Germline assignment: CDR1 SGHTA and CDR2 FQGNSA. The CDR3 extends over 14 amino acids. Trimming cost V 1 base and J 6 bases, with 12 bases left between them. For the CDR3, the DNA is TGTGCCAGCAGCTTAGTGAAGGGCACCGATGGCTACACCTTC. The encoded protein is CASSLVKGTDGYTF. Using reference TRBV7-2 and TRBJ1-2 for the parts outside the CDR3, the full variable domain is GAGVSQSPSNKVTEKGKDVELRCDPISGHTALYWYRQSLGQGLEFLIYFQGNSAPDKSGLPSDRFSAERTGGSVSTLTIQRTQQEDSAVYLCASSLVKGTDGYTFGSGTRLTVV.

The chain is built from TRBV7-4 and TRBJ2-7, with D unresolved. Trimming shortened V by 1 base and J by 3 bases, and 16 bases separated the two germline ends. This CDR3 spans 16 amino acids. The germline CDR1 and CDR2 sequences are SGHVT and SQSDAQ. This CDR3 reads CASSLVRPQLSYEQYV. CDR3 bases: TGTGCCAGCAGCTTAGTAAGGCCCCAATTAAGCTACGAGCAGTACGTC.

The gene calls are TRBV29-1 and TRBJ2-1; D is ambiguous. CDR1 is SQVTM, CDR2 ANQGSEA, per germline. V was cut by 2 bases and J by 7 bases, with 6 bases left in between. The CDR3 has 11 amino acids. The CDR3 DNA reads TGCAGCGTTGAAAGGGTGAATGAGCAGTTCTTC. Translating it yields CSVERVNEQFF.

This clone was found once. The genes are TRBV6-5 and TRBJ1-1; D ambiguous. The CDR3 has 14 amino acids. V lost 7 bases and J lost 1, with 13 bases in between. Germline V lookup: CDR1 MNHEY, CDR2 SVGAGI. CDR3 amino acids: CASTDRPGNTEAFF. The DNA for the CDR3 is TGTGCCAGCACCGACCGTCCAGGGAACACTGAAGCTTTCTTT.

In its sample, this clone was seen a few times. The V gene is TRBV7-2, the J gene TRBJ2-1, with D possibly TRBD2 on 6 matching bases. This CDR3 comprises 15 residues. Germline CDR1 SGHTA, CDR2 FQGNSA. Trimming left V 1 base short and J 4 bases short, with 11 bases between. The chain's CDR3 is CASSLERASYNEQFF. The CDR3, as DNA: TGTGCCAGCAGCTTAGAGCGGGCCTCATACAATGAGCAGTTCTTC.

The chain has TRBV14 and TRBJ1-6, with 10 bases aligning to TRBD1. The CDR3 totals 15 residues. Germline V CDR1 and CDR2: SGHDN, FVKESK. V dropped 6 bases and J dropped 8; count of bases not matched to a gene: 7. The CDR3 protein is CASSPGTGVYSPLHF. The CDR3 nucleotides read TGTGCCAGCAGTCCCGGGACAGGGGTATATTCACCCCTCCACTTT.

This chain uses TRBV2 with TRBJ1-5, with no clear D. In germline, CDR1 is SNHLY, CDR2 FYNNEI. There are 14 residues in the CDR3. Trimming pared 2 bases from V and 7 bases from J, leaving 12 bases between. The chain's CDR3 is CASSESWQTQPQHF. CDR3 sequence (DNA): TGTGCCAGCAGTGAAAGTTGGCAGACCCAGCCCCAGCATTTT. Based on the CDR3 plus reference TRBV2 and TRBJ1-5, the full variable domain is EPEVTQTPSHQVTQMGQEVILRCVPISNHLYFYWYRQILGQKVEFLVSFYNNEISEKSEIFDDQFSVERPDGSNFTLKIRSTKLEDSAMYFCASSESWQTQPQHFGDGTRLSIL.

CDR3: CASSQRGGGTDTQYF. The CDR3 DNA follows: TGTGCCAGCAGTCAGCGGGGGGGAGGGACAGATACGCAGTATTTT. The gene calls are TRBV6-2 or TRBV6-3 and TRBJ2-3; 10 nucleotides match TRBD2. Germline assignment: CDR1 MNHEY and CDR2 SVGEGT. The CDR3 length is 15 residues. J gave up 3 bases and V 5 bases, and 5 bases lay outside the gene matches.

The chain has TRBV30 and TRBJ1-2, with TRBD1 matching 9 bases. CDR1 and CDR2 from the germline V gene are GTSNPN and SVGIG (reference sequence). V dropped 5 bases and J dropped 5; count of bases not matched to a gene: 12. This CDR3 is built from 15 residues. CDR3 sequence reads: CAWGWDRVQGYGYTF. The CDR3 DNA reads as TGTGCCTGGGGTTGGGACAGGGTGCAGGGTTATGGCTACACCTTC.

The V and J genes are TRBV23-1 and TRBJ1-2; D possibly corresponds to TRBD1 (5 bases). TRBV23-1 is flagged as an ORF with uncertain function. Trimming pared 0 bases from V and 12 bases from J, leaving 17 bases between. This CDR3 comprises 14 residues. The CDR3 loop is CASSQSTQGLGDTF. The CDR3 DNA reads TGCGCCAGCAGTCAATCGACTCAGGGTTTGGGGGACACCTTC.

This sequence joins TRBV24-1 and TRBJ1-1, with 7 positions matching TRBD1. Unmatched junction bases numbered 6, after V lost 6 bases and J lost 3 bases. CDR1 is KGHDR, CDR2 SFDVKD, per germline. The length of the CDR3 is 14 residues. The CDR3 reads CATSSDREHTEAFF. The DNA for the CDR3 is TGTGCCACCAGTTCCGACAGGGAGCACACTGAAGCTTTCTTT.

The chain carries TRBV28 and TRBJ2-7, with TRBD1 as a possible D gene (5 bases). The CDR3 extends over 15 amino acids. The V gene lost 5 bases and the J gene lost 6 bases, with 20 bases spanning the gap. Germline V CDR1 and CDR2: MDHEN, SYDVKM. CDR3: CASSTAGTDRGEQYV. The CDR3 nucleotides are TGTGCCAGCAGTACCGCCGGTACTGATAGGGGCGAGCAGTACGTC.

CDR3 DNA sequence: TGTGCCAGCAGTAATAGGGTGAACACTGAAGCTTTCTTT. Its protein product is CASSNRVNTEAFF. V gene TRBV12-3 or TRBV12-4 combines with J gene TRBJ1-1; D gene uncertain. V lost 5 bases to trimming and J lost 0 bases, with 7 bases between them. This CDR3 comprises 13 residues.

J is TRBJ2-4 and V is TRBV6-5; possibly TRBD2 for D (5 bases). The V and J ends lost 0 bases and 5 bases respectively, with 11 bases between them. CDR1 is MNHEY, CDR2 SVGAGI, per germline. The CDR3 is made up of 15 amino acids. The CDR3 bases are TGTGCCAGCAGTTACTCGCCCGGGGTTCAAAACATTCAGTACTTC. Protein sequence: CASSYSPGVQNIQYF.

The chain couples TRBV5-6 to TRBJ2-5, with D hard to call. CDR1 SGHDT and CDR2 YYEEEE come from the germline V gene. V lost 3 bases and J 6 bases, leaving 3 bases between the germline ends. CDR3 length: 10 amino acids. In DNA, the CDR3 is TGTGCCAGCAGCTGGAAGACCCAGTACTTC. Encoded protein: CASSWKTQYF. Filled out from reference TRBV5-6 and TRBJ2-5, the complete variable domain reads DAGVTQSPTHLIKTRGQQVTLRCSPKSGHDTVSWYQQALGQGPQFIFQYYEEEERQRGNFPDRFSGHQFPNYSSELNVNALLLGDSALYLCASSWKTQYFGPGTRLLVL.

This rearrangement joins TRBV25-1 to TRBJ1-2; D uncertain. CDR1 and CDR2 from the germline V gene are MGHDK and SYGVNS. The CDR3 covers 15 residues. V was pared by 0 bases and J by 5 bases, with 13 bases between. CDR3 DNA sequence: TGTGCCAGCAGTGAATACGGGGAAATAGGGTATGGCTACACCTTC. As protein: CASSEYGEIGYGYTF.

This clone was observed a few times. The J gene is TRBJ2-3, the V gene TRBV5-1; 12 bases match TRBD2. V trimming: 7 bases; J trimming: 2 bases; junction bases outside the gene matches: 8. This CDR3 contains 16 residues. Germline CDR1 SGHRS, CDR2 YFSETQ. CDR3 in DNA: TGCGCCAGCGGCCTTGGGACTAGCGGGTACACAGATACGCAGTATTTT. Translation gives CASGLGTSGYTDTQYF.

This clone has only a few counts. The chain combines TRBV20-1 with TRBJ1-2; D might be TRBD1 (5 bases). The ends were cut back, 5 bases at V and 10 bases at J, with 14 bases in the middle. CDR3 length: 11 residues. Germline assignment: CDR1 DFQATT and CDR2 SNEGSKA (reference sequence). The CDR3 bases are TGCAGTGCTGTTGACAGACGGACCTACACCTTC. Translation: CSAVDRRTYTF.